This T cell receptor (beta chain) was retrieved from a study of T-cell memory formation after mild COVID-19. Study context: Largely donor-specific sequence clusters came from a couple of donors.

Study outcomes and limitations: Some clones that responded turned up in pre-infection memory, which suggests that cross-reactive memory joined in. Later expanders leaned CD4+, whereas clones that contracted between day 15 and 85 were balanced CD4/CD8.

About this clonotype: Its specificity is not known.

The V end was cut by 5 bases, the J end by 5 bases, with 15 bases between. This CDR3 is built from 14 residues. Constant-segment primers served in 5'RACE that generated TCR alpha and TCR beta cDNA libraries bearing sample barcodes and UMIs. Using its own MiXCR run on the 5' RACE reads, TCRdb lists one record per CDR3 protein. The top ten clones hold 7.5% to 9.5% of a sample with around 510,000 distinct CDR3 sequences, about 20% of them seen once. This clonotype was obtained from an adult woman who had mild COVID-19 (a few samples of this study predate the infection). Cell type and time point are not known. V usage is TRBV12-3 or TRBV12-4 and J usage is TRBJ1-1; maybe TRBD1 (5 bases). The sample taken for sequencing was PBMCs or a T cell subset sorted from them (not recorded which). The CDR3 sequence is CASSADLKGTEAFF. The CDR3 DNA sequence: TGTGCCAGCAGTGCTGATTTGAAGGGGACTGAAGCTTTCTTT.